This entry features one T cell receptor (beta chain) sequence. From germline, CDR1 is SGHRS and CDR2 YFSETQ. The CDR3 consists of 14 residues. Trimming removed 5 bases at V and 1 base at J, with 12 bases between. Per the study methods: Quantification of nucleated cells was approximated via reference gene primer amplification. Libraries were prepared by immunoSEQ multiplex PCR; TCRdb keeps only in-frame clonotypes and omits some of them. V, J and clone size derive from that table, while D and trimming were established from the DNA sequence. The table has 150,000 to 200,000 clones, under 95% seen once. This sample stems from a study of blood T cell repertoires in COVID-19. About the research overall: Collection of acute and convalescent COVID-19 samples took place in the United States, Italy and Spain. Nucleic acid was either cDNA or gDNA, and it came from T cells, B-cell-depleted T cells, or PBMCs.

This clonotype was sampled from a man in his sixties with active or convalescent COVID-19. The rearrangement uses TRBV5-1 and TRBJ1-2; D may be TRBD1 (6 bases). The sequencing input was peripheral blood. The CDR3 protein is CASSLDRNNYGYTF. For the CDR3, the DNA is TGCGCCAGCAGTCTTGACAGGAATAACTATGGCTACACCTTC. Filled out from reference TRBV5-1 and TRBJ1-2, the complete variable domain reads KAGVTQTPRYLIKTRGQQVTLSCSPISGHRSVSWYQQTPGQGLQFLFEYFSETQRNKGNFPGRFSGRQFSNSRSEMNVSTLELGDSALYLCASSLDRNNYGYTFGSGTRLTVV.